The 4 T cell receptor beta chains given below trace back to one sample, sequenced in a study of identical twins. TCRdb redid the calling of the 5' RACE reads with MiXCR, one entry per CDR3 protein. The top ten hold approximately 0.29% of the sample, which has 1.5 million or so distinct CDR3 sequences, roughly a third seen once. The material sequenced was cord blood. These receptors came from a newborn girl in good health.

This clonotype turned up a few times. The chain combines TRBV20-1 with TRBJ2-3, with 11 nucleotides matching TRBD2. The CDR3 totals 15 residues. After removal of 4 bases from V and 3 bases from J, the junction contained 6 bases not matched to a gene. The germline V gene has CDR1 DFQATT and CDR2 SNEGSKA (reference sequence). The DNA of the CDR3 is TGCAGTGCTACGGAGAGACTAGCGGGGACAGATACGCAGTATTTT. Its translation: CSATERLAGTDTQYF.

This chain links TRBV25-1 with TRBJ2-7; 11 nucleotides align to TRBD1. With V trimmed by 3 bases and J by 3 bases, 4 bases remained unmatched. Germline V gene data show CDR1 as MGHDK and CDR2 as SYGVNS. The CDR3 extends over 15 amino acids. This chain's CDR3 is CASSESGQGGYEQYF. CDR3 DNA: TGTGCCAGCAGTGAGTCGGGACAGGGGGGCTACGAGCAGTACTTC.

V gene TRBV28 combines with J gene TRBJ1-1; D might be TRBD1 (5 bases). Trimming pared 3 bases from V and 5 bases from J, leaving 13 bases between. The germline V gene encodes CDR1 MDHEN and CDR2 SYDVKM. The CDR3 has 14 residues. CDR3 in DNA: TGTGCCAGCAGTTTCGGCAGGGATTGGACTGAAGCTTTCTTT. Its translation is CASSFGRDWTEAFF.

The sample holds a few counts of this clonotype. The chain joins TRBV20-1 to TRBJ1-1, with 7 bases matching TRBD1. This CDR3 has 16 amino acids. Trimming removed 0 bases from V and 0 bases from J; junction bases left unmatched: 7. Germline V gene sequence: CDR1 DFQATT, CDR2 SNEGSKA (reference sequence). The CDR3 region has the DNA TGCAGTGCTAGAGATTGGGACAGAGAGATGAACACTGAAGCTTTCTTT. It is translated as CSARDWDREMNTEAFF.